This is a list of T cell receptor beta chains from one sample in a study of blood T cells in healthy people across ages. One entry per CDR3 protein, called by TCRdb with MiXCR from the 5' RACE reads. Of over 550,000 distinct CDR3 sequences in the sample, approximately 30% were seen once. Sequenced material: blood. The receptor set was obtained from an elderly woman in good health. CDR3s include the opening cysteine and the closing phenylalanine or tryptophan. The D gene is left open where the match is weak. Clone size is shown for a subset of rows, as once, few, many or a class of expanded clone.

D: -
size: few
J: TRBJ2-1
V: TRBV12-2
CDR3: CASRPQNIQGYGYNEQFF
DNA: TGTGCAAGTCGCCCACAGAACATACAGGGATATGGCTACAATGAGCAGTTCTTC

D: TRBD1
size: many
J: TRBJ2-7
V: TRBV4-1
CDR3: CASSQEGQGAWEQYF
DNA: TGCGCCAGCAGCCAAGAGGGACAGGGGGCCTGGGAGCAGTACTTC

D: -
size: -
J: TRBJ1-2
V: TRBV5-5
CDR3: CASSLEGRIYGYTF
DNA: TGTGCCAGCAGCTTGGAGGGCCGCATCTATGGCTACACCTTC

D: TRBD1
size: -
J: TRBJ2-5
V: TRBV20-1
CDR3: CSARGGQPQETQYF
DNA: TGCAGTGCTAGAGGGGGACAGCCCCAAGAGACCCAGTACTTC

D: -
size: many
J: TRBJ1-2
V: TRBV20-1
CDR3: CSARGAGDTLYGYTF
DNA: TGCAGTGCTAGAGGAGCGGGGGATACACTCTATGGCTACACCTTC

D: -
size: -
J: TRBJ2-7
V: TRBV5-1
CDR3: CASSLDPGLAYEQYF
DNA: TGCGCCAGCAGCTTGGATCCGGGGTTAGCCTACGAGCAGTACTTC

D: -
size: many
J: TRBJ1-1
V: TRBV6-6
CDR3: CASSYDTEAFF
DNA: TGTGCCAGCAGTTACGACACTGAAGCTTTCTTT

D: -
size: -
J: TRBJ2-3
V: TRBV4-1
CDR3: CASSQGRVLIARDTQYF
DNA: TGCGCCAGCAGCCAAGGACGAGTCCTAATAGCCCGAGATACGCAGTATTTT

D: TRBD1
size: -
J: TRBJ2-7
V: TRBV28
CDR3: CASRDSHYEQYF
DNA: TGTGCCAGCCGGGACAGTCACTACGAGCAGTACTTC

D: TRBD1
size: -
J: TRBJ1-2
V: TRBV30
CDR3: CAWSLGQGRGYTF
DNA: TGTGCCTGGAGTCTGGGACAGGGTCGTGGCTACACCTTC

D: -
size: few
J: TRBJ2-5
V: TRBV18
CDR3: CASSPEKGRETQYF
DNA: TGTGCCAGCTCACCAGAGAAGGGGCGGGAGACCCAGTACTTC

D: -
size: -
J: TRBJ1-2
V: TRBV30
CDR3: CAWSIDDRDYGYTF
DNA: TGTGCCTGGAGCATAGACGACAGAGACTATGGCTACACCTTC

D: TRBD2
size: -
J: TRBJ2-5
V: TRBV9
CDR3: CASSVGSGGGAPETQYF
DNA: TGTGCCAGCAGCGTGGGCTCTGGCGGGGGGGCCCCAGAGACCCAGTACTTC

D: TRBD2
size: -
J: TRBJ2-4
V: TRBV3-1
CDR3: CASSQARASGGPPRENIQYF
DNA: TGTGCCAGCAGCCAAGCTAGGGCTAGCGGGGGGCCACCCCGGGAAAACATTCAGTACTTC

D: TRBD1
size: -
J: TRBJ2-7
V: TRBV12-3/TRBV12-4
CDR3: CASSSLGTGVSYNEQYF
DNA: TGTGCCAGCAGTTCCCTAGGGACAGGGGTTTCCTACAATGAGCAGTACTTC

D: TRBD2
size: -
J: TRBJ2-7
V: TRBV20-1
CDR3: CSAEGLAGGGYEQYF
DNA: TGCAGTGCTGAGGGACTAGCGGGGGGGGGCTACGAGCAGTACTTC

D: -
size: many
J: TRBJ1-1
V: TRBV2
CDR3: CASSEGGNTEAFF
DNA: TGTGCCAGCAGTGAAGGAGGGAACACTGAAGCTTTCTTT

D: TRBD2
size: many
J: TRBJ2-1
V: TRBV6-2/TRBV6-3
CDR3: CASRGSGGTYNEQFF
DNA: TGTGCCAGCAGGGGTAGCGGGGGGACCTACAATGAGCAGTTCTTC

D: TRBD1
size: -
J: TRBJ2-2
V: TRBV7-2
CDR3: CASSRQGASLTGERFF
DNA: TGTGCCAGCAGCCGACAGGGGGCGAGTTTAACCGGGGAGCGGTTTTTT

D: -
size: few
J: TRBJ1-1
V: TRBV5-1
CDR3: CASSLEAGDTEAFF
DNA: TGCGCCAGCAGCTTGGAGGCAGGGGACACTGAAGCTTTCTTT

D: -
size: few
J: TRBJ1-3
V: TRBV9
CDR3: CASSVTGDGNTIYF
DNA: TGTGCCAGCAGCGTAACGGGGGACGGAAACACCATATATTTT

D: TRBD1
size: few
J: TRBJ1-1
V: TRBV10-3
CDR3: CAMSRDRDVWDMNTEAFF
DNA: TGTGCCATGTCCCGGGACAGGGACGTTTGGGATATGAACACTGAAGCTTTCTTT

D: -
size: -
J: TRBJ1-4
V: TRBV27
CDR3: CASSLGRMSGKRFF
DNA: TGTGCCAGCAGTTTAGGCCGGATGAGCGGGAAACGGTTTTTT

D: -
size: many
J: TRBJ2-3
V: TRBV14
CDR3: CASSASPVRTDTQYF
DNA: TGTGCCAGCAGCGCCAGTCCGGTTCGCACAGATACGCAGTATTTT

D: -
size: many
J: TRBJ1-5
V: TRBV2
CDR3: CASGADSNQPQHF
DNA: TGTGCCAGCGGAGCAGATAGCAATCAGCCCCAGCATTTT

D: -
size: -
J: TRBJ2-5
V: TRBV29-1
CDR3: CSVQVGSGETQYF
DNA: TGCAGCGTACAGGTCGGGTCGGGAGAGACCCAGTACTTC